These T cell receptor beta chains were read from a single sample in a study of T cell therapy after organ transplantation. Measured with immunoSEQ multiplex PCR; TCRdb has only the in-frame clones, and not every one. The sample has roughly 48,000 clones, less than 95% seen once. No antigen is known for these receptors. The source was CD8+ T cells from blood, collected before autologous CMV-specific T cell therapy. These receptors all come from a human patient who had received a solid organ transplant and had CMV disease. Each CDR3 is given with its conserved first and last residue. Fields, in order: J gene, clone size, D gene, V gene, CDR3 protein, CDR3 DNA. D genes are given only for firm matches. Size is omitted from some rows. Given values are once, few, many or a class for expanded clones.

J gene: TRBJ2-7; clone size: -; D gene: -; V gene: TRBV15; CDR3 protein: CATSTLGGHEQYF; CDR3 DNA: TGTGCCACCAGCACCCTGGGGGGCCACGAGCAGTACTTC
J gene: TRBJ1-1; clone size: -; D gene: -; V gene: TRBV5-1; CDR3 protein: CASSPGQNTEAFF; CDR3 DNA: TGCGCCAGCAGCCCGGGACAGAACACTGAAGCTTTCTTT
J gene: TRBJ1-5; clone size: -; D gene: TRBD1; V gene: TRBV18; CDR3 protein: CASSRDRGLNQPQHF; CDR3 DNA: TGTGCCAGCTCACGAGACAGGGGGCTCAATCAGCCCCAGCATTTT
J gene: TRBJ2-3; clone size: -; D gene: -; V gene: TRBV5-1; CDR3 protein: CASSVRDPVSTDTQYF; CDR3 DNA: TGCGCCAGCAGCGTCCGGGACCCGGTCAGCACAGATACGCAGTATTTT
J gene: TRBJ1-5; clone size: -; D gene: TRBD1; V gene: TRBV11-2; CDR3 protein: CASSLGGQQPQHF; CDR3 DNA: TGTGCCAGCAGCTTAGGGGGACAGCAGCCCCAGCATTTT
J gene: TRBJ1-5; clone size: -; D gene: -; V gene: TRBV4-3; CDR3 protein: CASSQDLNRVHQPQHF; CDR3 DNA: TGCGCCAGCAGCCAAGATCTTAACAGGGTACATCAGCCCCAGCATTTT
J gene: TRBJ1-2; clone size: -; D gene: TRBD1; V gene: TRBV11-2; CDR3 protein: CASSPGQGSYGYTF; CDR3 DNA: TGTGCCAGCAGCCCAGGACAGGGGTCATATGGCTACACCTTC
J gene: TRBJ2-1; clone size: -; D gene: TRBD1; V gene: TRBV13; CDR3 protein: CASSLGTGVFDEQFF; CDR3 DNA: TGTGCCAGCAGCTTAGGGACAGGGGTTTTCGATGAGCAGTTCTTC
J gene: TRBJ2-1; clone size: -; D gene: TRBD2; V gene: TRBV15; CDR3 protein: CATSRDSGLAGDEQFF; CDR3 DNA: TGTGCCACCAGCAGAGACTCGGGACTAGCGGGGGATGAGCAGTTCTTC
J gene: TRBJ2-1; clone size: -; D gene: -; V gene: TRBV15; CDR3 protein: CATTTSRRGENEQFF; CDR3 DNA: TGTGCCACCACTACCTCCCGGAGGGGGGAAAATGAGCAGTTCTTC
J gene: TRBJ2-4; clone size: -; D gene: TRBD2; V gene: TRBV19; CDR3 protein: CASSSRLAGGPPAVQYF; CDR3 DNA: TGTGCCAGTAGTTCGAGACTAGCGGGAGGGCCCCCAGCAGTTCAGTACTTC
J gene: TRBJ2-3; clone size: -; D gene: -; V gene: TRBV14; CDR3 protein: CASSQARADTQYF; CDR3 DNA: TGTGCCAGCAGCCAAGCACGTGCAGATACGCAGTATTTT
J gene: TRBJ1-4; clone size: -; D gene: -; V gene: TRBV27; CDR3 protein: CASSFTGGNEKLFF; CDR3 DNA: TGTGCCAGCAGTTTCACAGGTGGCAATGAAAAACTGTTTTTT
J gene: TRBJ2-3; clone size: -; D gene: TRBD2; V gene: TRBV4-2; CDR3 protein: CASSPRLARGTDTQYF; CDR3 DNA: TGTGCCAGCAGCCCCCGACTAGCGCGAGGCACAGATACGCAGTATTTT
J gene: TRBJ2-5; clone size: -; D gene: -; V gene: TRBV5-4; CDR3 protein: CASSLPAGGETQYF; CDR3 DNA: TGTGCCAGCAGCTTGCCGGCAGGAGGAGAGACCCAGTACTTC
J gene: TRBJ2-7; clone size: -; D gene: TRBD2; V gene: TRBV14; CDR3 protein: CASSHLTGGGPHEQYF; CDR3 DNA: TGTGCCAGCAGCCACCTCACGGGGGGAGGGCCCCACGAGCAGTACTTC
J gene: TRBJ2-7; clone size: -; D gene: -; V gene: TRBV27; CDR3 protein: CASRKVISSYEQYF; CDR3 DNA: TGTGCCAGCAGAAAGGTGATTAGCTCCTACGAGCAGTACTTC
J gene: TRBJ2-7; clone size: -; D gene: TRBD1; V gene: TRBV14; CDR3 protein: CASSQASFKRDSLFSYEQYF; CDR3 DNA: TGTGCCAGCAGCCAAGCATCTTTCAAACGGGACAGCCTCTTCTCCTACGAGCAGTACTTC
J gene: TRBJ2-3; clone size: -; D gene: TRBD1; V gene: TRBV9; CDR3 protein: CASSWTGDTQYF; CDR3 DNA: TGTGCCAGCAGTTGGACAGGGGATACGCAGTATTTT
J gene: TRBJ2-1; clone size: -; D gene: TRBD1; V gene: TRBV11-2; CDR3 protein: CASSYGQVYNEQFF; CDR3 DNA: TGTGCCAGCTCCTACGGACAGGTTTACAATGAGCAGTTCTTC
J gene: TRBJ2-3; clone size: -; D gene: -; V gene: TRBV6-1; CDR3 protein: CASSEALAEIYTQYF; CDR3 DNA: TGTGCCAGCAGTGAAGCTCTGGCCGAGATTTATACGCAGTATTTT
J gene: TRBJ2-3; clone size: -; D gene: TRBD2; V gene: TRBV6-4; CDR3 protein: CASSEGTSGTDTQYF; CDR3 DNA: TGTGCCAGCAGTGAAGGGACTAGCGGGACAGATACGCAGTATTTT
J gene: TRBJ2-7; clone size: -; D gene: -; V gene: TRBV2; CDR3 protein: CASTIRGEQYF; CDR3 DNA: TGTGCCAGCACAATCCGGGGCGAGCAGTACTTC
J gene: TRBJ2-7; clone size: -; D gene: -; V gene: TRBV6-1; CDR3 protein: CASSEAPGPGSYEQYF; CDR3 DNA: TGTGCCAGCAGTGAAGCGCCGGGACCGGGGTCCTACGAGCAGTACTTC
J gene: TRBJ2-2; clone size: -; D gene: TRBD1; V gene: TRBV30; CDR3 protein: CAYSGTGAGELFF; CDR3 DNA: TGTGCCTACTCCGGGACAGGGGCCGGGGAGCTGTTTTTT
J gene: TRBJ2-4; clone size: -; D gene: TRBD1; V gene: TRBV19; CDR3 protein: CASSIRDSLGKNIQYF; CDR3 DNA: TGTGCCAGTAGTATTAGGGACAGTCTCGGCAAAAACATTCAGTACTTC
J gene: TRBJ2-7; clone size: -; D gene: -; V gene: TRBV5-4; CDR3 protein: CASSSDSYEQYF; CDR3 DNA: TGTGCCAGCAGCTCGGACAGTTACGAGCAGTACTTC
J gene: TRBJ1-4; clone size: -; D gene: -; V gene: TRBV30; CDR3 protein: CAWSGWTERHEKLFF; CDR3 DNA: TGTGCCTGGAGTGGTTGGACAGAACGTCATGAAAAACTGTTTTTT
J gene: TRBJ1-5; clone size: -; D gene: TRBD1; V gene: TRBV19; CDR3 protein: CASSLDRGFYGNQPQHF; CDR3 DNA: TGTGCCAGTAGTTTGGACAGGGGGTTCTACGGCAATCAGCCCCAGCATTTT
J gene: TRBJ2-1; clone size: -; D gene: TRBD2; V gene: TRBV13; CDR3 protein: CASSLAINLGGLAHSEQFF; CDR3 DNA: TGTGCCAGCAGCTTAGCGATAAACCTAGGGGGACTAGCGCATAGTGAGCAGTTCTTC
J gene: TRBJ2-7; clone size: -; D gene: TRBD1; V gene: TRBV5-1; CDR3 protein: CASSLLTGSDEQYF; CDR3 DNA: TGCGCCAGCAGCTTATTGACAGGGTCGGACGAGCAGTACTTC
J gene: TRBJ2-7; clone size: -; D gene: -; V gene: TRBV7-6; CDR3 protein: CASSPGTGVYEQYF; CDR3 DNA: TGTGCCAGCAGCCCCGGGACGGGAGTATACGAGCAGTACTTC
J gene: TRBJ2-7; clone size: once; D gene: -; V gene: TRBV7-9; CDR3 protein: CASSLVGTTYEQYF; CDR3 DNA: TGTGCCAGCAGCTTAGTGGGGACAACCTACGAGCAGTACTTC
J gene: TRBJ2-7; clone size: -; D gene: TRBD2; V gene: TRBV4-1; CDR3 protein: CASSQPGLAGRYF; CDR3 DNA: TGCGCCAGCAGCCAGCCGGGACTAGCGGGACGGTACTTC
J gene: TRBJ2-7; clone size: -; D gene: -; V gene: TRBV19; CDR3 protein: CASSRDVLTYEQYF; CDR3 DNA: TGTGCCAGTAGCCGGGACGTACTAACCTACGAGCAGTACTTC
J gene: TRBJ2-7; clone size: -; D gene: TRBD2; V gene: TRBV4-2; CDR3 protein: CASSHRLAGGPGSYEQYF; CDR3 DNA: TGTGCCAGCAGCCACCGACTAGCGGGAGGCCCCGGGTCCTACGAGCAGTACTTC
J gene: TRBJ2-2; clone size: -; D gene: -; V gene: TRBV12-2; CDR3 protein: CASRFLTGELFF; CDR3 DNA: TGTGCAAGTCGCTTTCTAACCGGGGAGCTGTTTTTT
J gene: TRBJ2-1; clone size: -; D gene: TRBD1; V gene: TRBV9; CDR3 protein: CASSPWDRSYNEQFF; CDR3 DNA: TGTGCCAGCAGCCCTTGGGACAGGTCGTACAATGAGCAGTTCTTC
J gene: TRBJ2-2; clone size: -; D gene: -; V gene: TRBV30; CDR3 protein: CASDAFTVTGELFF; CDR3 DNA: TGTGCCTCGGATGCATTCACGGTGACCGGGGAGCTGTTTTTT
J gene: TRBJ2-3; clone size: -; D gene: -; V gene: TRBV6-4; CDR3 protein: CASSERVSTDTQYF; CDR3 DNA: TGTGCCAGCAGTGAACGGGTCTCCACAGATACGCAGTATTTT
J gene: TRBJ1-1; clone size: -; D gene: TRBD1; V gene: TRBV7-9; CDR3 protein: CASSPGGMNTEAFF; CDR3 DNA: TGTGCCAGCAGCCCAGGGGGGATGAACACTGAAGCTTTCTTT
J gene: TRBJ2-6; clone size: -; D gene: -; V gene: TRBV27; CDR3 protein: CASSLWHQYSGANVLTF; CDR3 DNA: TGTGCCAGCAGTTTATGGCACCAATACTCTGGGGCCAACGTCCTGACTTTC
J gene: TRBJ2-5; clone size: -; D gene: TRBD2; V gene: TRBV13; CDR3 protein: CASSYERGRAKETQYF; CDR3 DNA: TGTGCCAGCAGCTACGAGCGGGGGAGGGCCAAAGAGACCCAGTACTTC
J gene: TRBJ2-5; clone size: -; D gene: -; V gene: TRBV27; CDR3 protein: CASSRTDQETQYF; CDR3 DNA: TGTGCCAGCAGTCGGACGGACCAAGAGACCCAGTACTTC
J gene: TRBJ1-3; clone size: -; D gene: -; V gene: TRBV6-6; CDR3 protein: CASSPSGNTIYF; CDR3 DNA: TGTGCCAGCAGTCCCTCGGGAAACACCATATATTTT
J gene: TRBJ2-2; clone size: -; D gene: -; V gene: TRBV9; CDR3 protein: CASTSLNTGELFF; CDR3 DNA: TGTGCCAGCACATCGTTGAACACCGGGGAGCTGTTTTTT
J gene: TRBJ2-2; clone size: -; D gene: -; V gene: TRBV7-2; CDR3 protein: CASSLIYRIQDTGELFF; CDR3 DNA: TGTGCCAGCAGCCTTATTTACAGGATTCAGGACACCGGGGAGCTGTTTTTT
J gene: TRBJ1-1; clone size: -; D gene: TRBD1; V gene: TRBV9; CDR3 protein: CASSVVGDRGRDTEAFF; CDR3 DNA: TGTGCCAGCAGCGTAGTCGGGGACAGGGGAAGGGACACTGAAGCTTTCTTT
J gene: TRBJ2-1; clone size: -; D gene: TRBD1; V gene: TRBV5-1; CDR3 protein: CASSLGQGEGNEQFF; CDR3 DNA: TGCGCCAGCAGCTTGGGACAGGGAGAAGGAAATGAGCAGTTCTTC
J gene: TRBJ2-2; clone size: -; D gene: TRBD1; V gene: TRBV4-2; CDR3 protein: CASSQDLPTGVKSDTGELFF; CDR3 DNA: TGTGCCAGCAGCCAAGACTTGCCGACAGGGGTGAAGTCGGACACCGGGGAGCTGTTTTTT
J gene: TRBJ1-4; clone size: -; D gene: -; V gene: TRBV9; CDR3 protein: CASSVGGERYEKLFF; CDR3 DNA: TGTGCCAGCAGCGTAGGGGGGGAGCGGTATGAAAAACTGTTTTTT
J gene: TRBJ1-1; clone size: -; D gene: -; V gene: TRBV6-5; CDR3 protein: CASSFGGEDTEAFF; CDR3 DNA: TGTGCCAGCAGCTTTGGAGGGGAGGACACTGAAGCTTTCTTT
J gene: TRBJ2-7; clone size: -; D gene: TRBD1; V gene: TRBV19; CDR3 protein: CASSITGGGSEQYF; CDR3 DNA: TGTGCCAGTAGTATAACAGGGGGCGGGTCCGAGCAGTACTTC